The 20 T cell receptor beta chains below come from one sample, sequenced in a study of blood T cell repertoires in COVID-19. Sequencing was performed with immunoSEQ multiplex PCR; in TCRdb, only in-frame clones are kept and a portion is missing. The data show fewer than 65,000 clones, more than 80% seen once. Sequencing was done on a sample of peripheral blood. These receptors all stem from a man in his fifties or sixties with acute or convalescent COVID-19.

V is TRBV5-1 and J is TRBJ1-5, with D perhaps matching TRBD1 (6 bases). Deletions cut 0 bases from V and 9 bases from J, with 13 bases between. In germline, CDR1 is SGHRS, CDR2 YFSETQ. The CDR3 runs 14 residues. The CDR3 is CASSLVAGDRPQHF. In DNA, the CDR3 is TGCGCCAGCAGCTTGGTGGCAGGGGATCGGCCCCAGCATTTT.

The rearrangement uses TRBV24-1 and TRBJ2-1; 12 nucleotides match TRBD2. CDR3 size: 16 residues. V was pared by 4 bases and J by 9 bases, with 9 bases of the junction left unmatched. Germline-derived CDR1 and CDR2 are KGHDR and SFDVKD. This CDR3 is CATSDPTSGSYGEQFF. DNA for the CDR3: TGTGCCACCAGTGACCCGACTAGCGGGAGTTATGGTGAGCAGTTCTTC.

In DNA form, the CDR3 reads TGTGCCAGTAGTATACCGGGACTTACCACCGGGGAGCTGTTTTTT. This codes for CASSIPGLTTGELFF. The V call is TRBV19, the J call TRBJ2-2, with D possibly being TRBD2 (6 bases). With 2 bases removed from V and 4 bases from J, the gap between germline ends came to 11 bases. Germline loops: CDR1 LNHDA, CDR2 SQIVND (reference sequence). This CDR3 comprises 15 residues.

The chain employs TRBV2 and TRBJ1-1, with D perhaps matching TRBD1 (5 bases). The CDR3 is 13 amino acids. The germline V gene encodes CDR1 SNHLY and CDR2 FYNNEI. The V end was cut by 5 bases, the J end by 2 bases, with 9 bases between. CDR3 nucleotides: TGTGCCAGCAGTATCGACAGTAACACTGAAGCTTTCTTT. Protein sequence: CASSIDSNTEAFF.

This rearrangement joins TRBV15 to TRBJ2-2; no clear D. V lost 0 bases and J lost 1, with 18 bases in between. Germline CDR1 reads LNHNV; CDR2 reads YYDKDF (reference sequence). This CDR3 comprises 19 residues. CDR3 DNA sequence: TGTGCCACCAGCAGAGATCCGCCTGGTGCGGAGCTGAACACCGGGGAGCTGTTTTTT. It translates to CATSRDPPGAELNTGELFF. Filled out from reference TRBV15 and TRBJ2-2, the complete variable domain reads DAMVIQNPRYQVTQFGKPVTLSCSQTLNHNVMYWYQQKSSQAPKLLFHYYDKDFNNEADTPDNFQSRRPNTSFCFLDIRSPGLGDTAMYLCATSRDPPGAELNTGELFFGEGSRLTVL.

J is TRBJ1-4 and V is TRBV28; the match to TRBD1 covers 10 bases. The germline gives CDR1 MDHEN, CDR2 SYDVKM. Trimming cost V 3 bases and J 5 bases; bases outside gene matches: 6. The CDR3 length is 16 residues. The CDR3 bases are TGTGCCAGCAGTTTGTGGGGACAGGGGCTAAATGAAAAACTGTTTTTT. It codes for CASSLWGQGLNEKLFF.

This sequence joins TRBV5-1 and TRBJ1-1; no reliable D call. CDR1 and CDR2 (germline): SGHRS, YFSETQ. V shed 3 bases and J shed 0 bases, with 9 bases lying between them. CDR3 length equals 14 residues. The CDR3 is CASSWVGLNTEAFF. CDR3 coding DNA: TGCGCCAGCAGCTGGGTCGGGTTGAACACTGAAGCTTTCTTT.

This sequence joins TRBV6-2 or TRBV6-3 and TRBJ1-2, with no clear D. The CDR3 extends over 13 amino acids. V dropped 0 bases and J dropped 7 bases, with 9 bases sitting between them. Looked up from germline, CDR1 is MNHEY and CDR2 is SVGEGT. The CDR3 nucleotides are TGTGCCAGCAGTTACTCGACTGGTATTGGCTACACCTTC. It codes for CASSYSTGIGYTF.

V usage is TRBV11-1 and J usage is TRBJ2-3, with 11 bases aligning to TRBD2. This CDR3 has 15 residues. V lost 5 bases, J lost 3 bases, and 4 bases stayed unmatched. Germline values: CDR1 SGHAT, CDR2 FQDESV (reference sequence). In DNA form, the CDR3 reads TGTGCCAGCAGCCCTAGCGGGAGGAAGACAGATACGCAGTATTTT. This sequence encodes CASSPSGRKTDTQYF.

This clone was recorded a few times. The V gene is TRBV28, the J gene TRBJ1-4, with 8 bases matching TRBD1. J lost 6 bases, V lost 5 bases, and 8 bases had no gene match. The V gene's germline CDR1 is MDHEN and CDR2 SYDVKM. CDR3 size: 15 residues. CDR3 in amino acids: CASSLTQGADEKLFF. For the CDR3, the DNA is TGTGCCAGCAGTCTCACCCAGGGGGCAGATGAAAAACTGTTTTTT.

This chain uses TRBV6-2 or TRBV6-3 with TRBJ1-1; TRBD1 might be the D (5 bases). CDR3 length: 12 amino acids. The germline V gene has CDR1 MNHEY and CDR2 SVGEGT. Trimming cost V 1 base and J 10 bases, with 10 bases left between them. The CDR3 nucleotides read TGTGCCAGCAGTTACTATGGGGGGAGAGCTTTCTTT. Translated: CASSYYGGRAFF.

The V call is TRBV6-4, the J call TRBJ1-2; D ambiguous. Germline lookup yields CDR1 MRHNA and CDR2 SNTAGT. Trimming removed 4 bases at V and 4 bases at J, with 7 bases between. The CDR3 has 12 residues. CDR3 nucleotide sequence: TGTGCCAGCAGTGCGGGAGGCTATGGCTACACCTTC. Its translation: CASSAGGYGYTF.

The chain links TRBV7-3 to TRBJ2-2; 8 bases are a match to TRBD2. With V trimmed by 5 bases and J by 0 bases, 5 bases remained unmatched. Germline V lookup: CDR1 SGHTA, CDR2 FQGTGA. The CDR3 runs to 16 residues. The CDR3 nucleotides are TGTGCCAGCAGCCCCGGGGGGGGATCGAACACCGGGGAGCTGTTTTTT. Amino acid sequence: CASSPGGGSNTGELFF.

V and J are TRBV28 and TRBJ2-7; a weak D match, TRBD1 (5 bases). CDR3 length: 12 residues. Germline V gene sequence: CDR1 MDHEN, CDR2 SYDVKM. Trimming left V 3 bases short and J 5 bases short, with 8 bases between. This CDR3 reads CASSFRQNEQYF. The CDR3 DNA reads as TGTGCCAGCAGTTTTCGACAGAACGAGCAGTACTTC. The entire variable domain, with the rest obtained from reference TRBV28 and TRBJ2-7, is as follows: DVKVTQSSRYLVKRTGEKVFLECVQDMDHENMFWYRQDPGLGLRLIYFSYDVKMKEKGDIPEGYSVSREKKERFSLILESASTNQTSMYLCASSFRQNEQYFGPGTRLTVT.

The chain combines TRBV5-1 with TRBJ2-3; the match to TRBD1 covers 8 bases. The V gene's germline CDR1 is SGHRS and CDR2 YFSETQ. Losses at the gene ends were 5 bases for V and 2 bases for J; bases not matched to a gene: 7. The CDR3 contains 15 residues. As DNA, the CDR3 is TGCGCCAGCAGGAGGGAGACAGGGGCCACAGATACGCAGTATTTT. Its protein is CASRRETGATDTQYF.

The V call is TRBV7-3, the J call TRBJ1-1, with D perhaps TRBD1 (6 bases). Germline V gene sequence: CDR1 SGHTA, CDR2 FQGTGA. The CDR3 totals 17 residues. With 0 bases removed from V and 2 bases from J, the gap between germline ends came to 16 bases. The CDR3 DNA is TGTGCCAGCAGCTTAACTCTCCTTGGGGGCCCCAACACTGAAGCTTTCTTT. Translated, it gives CASSLTLLGGPNTEAFF.

The rearrangement links TRBV28 to TRBJ1-1; D unresolved. The ends were cut back, 6 bases at V and 4 bases at J, with 15 bases in the middle. The CDR3 totals 14 residues. Per the germline V gene, CDR1 is MDHEN and CDR2 is SYDVKM. The CDR3 reads CASRPVGKGTEAFF. The DNA for the CDR3 is TGTGCCAGCAGGCCCGTCGGGAAAGGCACTGAAGCTTTCTTT.

The V gene is TRBV6-6, the J gene TRBJ2-3; TRBD2 matches at 12 bases. Germline CDR1 reads MNHNY; CDR2 reads SVGAGI (reference sequence). CDR3 size: 13 residues. Trimming cost V 10 bases and J 10 bases; bases outside gene matches: 9. The CDR3 reads CATLTSGSSAQYF. The CDR3 nucleotides are TGTGCCACCTTGACTAGCGGGAGTAGCGCGCAGTATTTT.

This clone was detected only once. This chain joins TRBV18 and TRBJ2-5, with D possibly TRBD2 on 5 matching bases. V shed 3 bases and J shed 4 bases, with 15 bases lying between them. CDR1 and CDR2 from the germline V gene are KGHSH and LQKENI. This CDR3 comprises 15 residues. The CDR3 DNA reads as TGTGCCAGCTCACCTGTCCGGGGTATTCTAGAGACCCAGTACTTC. It codes for CASSPVRGILETQYF.

The rearrangement links TRBV5-1 to TRBJ2-1, with 7 positions matching TRBD2. The CDR3 has 17 residues. The trim removed 0 bases at V and 1 base at J, leaving 7 bases unmatched. From germline, CDR1 is SGHRS and CDR2 YFSETQ. As DNA, the CDR3 is TGCGCCAGCAGCTTGGCCCCAGCGGGACCATCCTACAATGAGCAGTTCTTC. Translating it yields CASSLAPAGPSYNEQFF.